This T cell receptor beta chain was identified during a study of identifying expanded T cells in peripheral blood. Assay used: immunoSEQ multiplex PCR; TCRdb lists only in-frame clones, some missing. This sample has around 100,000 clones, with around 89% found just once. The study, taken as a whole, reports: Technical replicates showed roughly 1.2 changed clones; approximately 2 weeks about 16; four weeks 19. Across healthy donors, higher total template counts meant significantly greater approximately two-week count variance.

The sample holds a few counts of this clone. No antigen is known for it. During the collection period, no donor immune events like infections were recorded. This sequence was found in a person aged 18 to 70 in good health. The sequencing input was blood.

CDR3 in DNA: TGTGCCAGCTCACCACCCACGACAGGGAACGGCGGGGAGCTGTTTTTT. This sequence encodes CASSPPTTGNGGELFF. The chain recombines TRBV18 with TRBJ2-2; TRBD1 matches at 7 bases. V was pared by 0 bases and J by 7 bases, with 8 bases of the junction left unmatched. Per germline, CDR1 KGHSH and CDR2 LQKENI. The CDR3 spans 16 residues.